Below are 20 T cell receptor beta chains sequenced from a single sample in a study of cytomegalovirus exposure and HLA in healthy donors. PCR involved 60 Vbeta and 13 Jbeta primers. Data came from immunoSEQ multiplex PCR; TCRdb stores just in-frame clones and leaves some out. The sample consists of more than 110,000 clones, 9.7% of them appearing once. The sequenced sample consisted of PBMCs. The receptors here all came from a man aged 50-60 years in good health and CMV-seronegative.

This clone was seen only a few times. This chain uses TRBV7-9 with TRBJ2-2; D gene ambiguous. This CDR3 region has 14 residues. Between the trimmed V and J ends, which lost 4 bases and 1 base, there was a span of 7 bases. Germline V gene sequence: CDR1 SEHNR, CDR2 FQNEAQ (reference sequence). CDR3 sequence (DNA): TGTGCCAGCAGCTCCCGTATGAACACCGGGGAGCTGTTTTTT. It codes for CASSSRMNTGELFF.

This clone was detected only a few times. The chain links TRBV5-1 to TRBJ2-7; TRBD2 agrees at 13 bases. V shed 4 bases, J shed 2 bases, and the junction held 6 bases outside the gene matches. Per the germline V gene, CDR1 is SGHRS and CDR2 is YFSETQ. This CDR3 region has 16 residues. The CDR3 nucleotides read TGCGCCAGCAGCATATGGACTAGCGGGGGAGCCTACGAGCAGTACTTC. Its protein is CASSIWTSGGAYEQYF.

This clone was counted only a few times. J is TRBJ2-1 and V is TRBV29-1, with D possibly matching TRBD2 (6 bases). V dropped 7 bases and J dropped 2 bases, with 15 bases sitting between them. The germline gives CDR1 SQVTM, CDR2 ANQGSEA. The CDR3 runs to 14 residues. The CDR3: CSAGGGIAYNEQFF. CDR3 DNA: TGCAGCGCCGGAGGCGGGATCGCCTACAATGAGCAGTTCTTC.

This clone was observed a few times. J is TRBJ1-2 and V is TRBV7-9, with D possibly being TRBD1 (5 bases). The V end lost 8 bases, the J end lost 4 bases, and 20 bases lay between the germline ends. The CDR3 has 15 residues. The V gene's germline CDR1 is SEHNR and CDR2 FQNEAQ (reference sequence). The CDR3 DNA sequence: TGTGCCAGCGACCTGGGCGTCGGCAGGGCCTATGGCTACACCTTC. Residues: CASDLGVGRAYGYTF.

This clone has a handful of counts. The V and J genes are TRBV9 and TRBJ2-5; 7 nucleotides line up with TRBD2. The CDR3 loop spans 17 amino acids. The germline gives CDR1 SGDLS, CDR2 YYNGEE. The junction had 10 bases not matched to a gene; V was cut back by 0 bases and J by 2 bases. The CDR3 bases are TGTGCCAGCAGCGTAGGTAACTGGGGGGGAACACAAGAGACCCAGTACTTC. It yields the protein CASSVGNWGGTQETQYF.

This clone was recorded at least ten times. J is TRBJ1-1 and V is TRBV28, with D maybe TRBD1 (6 bases). V gave up 2 bases and J gave up 8 bases, with 12 bases separating them. Per the germline V gene, CDR1 is MDHEN and CDR2 is SYDVKM. CDR3 length: 13 residues. CDR3 amino acids: CASSLRGSSEAFF. The CDR3 DNA sequence: TGTGCCAGCAGTTTAAGGGGGAGTTCAGAAGCTTTCTTT.

The V and J genes are TRBV10-3 and TRBJ2-7, with TRBD2 identical over 12 bases. The CDR3 is made up of 17 amino acids. Trimming took 3 bases from V and 0 from J; bases not matched to a gene: 6. CDR1 is ENHRY and CDR2 is SYGVKD in the germline V gene. Here the CDR3 DNA reads TGTGCCATCAGTGACCGGCTAGCGGGGGGGCCCTCCTACGAGCAGTACTTC. Its protein product is CAISDRLAGGPSYEQYF.

The table lists this clone with a few counts. This chain joins TRBV28 and TRBJ2-3, with 9 bases that match TRBD2. This CDR3 contains 18 residues. Trimming took 7 bases from V and 5 from J; bases not matched to a gene: 19. The germline V gene has CDR1 MDHEN and CDR2 SYDVKM. The CDR3: CASTLTGREGRMGDTQYF. The CDR3 bases are TGTGCCAGCACCCTGACGGGGCGGGAGGGCCGGATGGGAGATACGCAGTATTTT.

This clone was detected a few times. The V and J genes are TRBV29-1 and TRBJ2-4, with D maybe TRBD1 (6 bases). The CDR3 is made up of 12 amino acids. V shed 4 bases and J shed 5 bases, with 9 bases lying between them. In germline, CDR1 is SQVTM, CDR2 ANQGSEA. CDR3 region: CSVVGQENIQYF. DNA for the CDR3: TGCAGCGTTGTGGGACAAGAAAACATTCAGTACTTC.

To note about this clone: Sequence at one end of the junction differs from germline and may be a read error. This rearrangement joins TRBV27 to TRBJ2-5, with no clear D. Germline V gives CDR1 MNHEY, CDR2 SMNVEV (reference sequence). This CDR3 contains 14 residues. As DNA, the CDR3 is TGTGCCAGCAGTCCAGTGGGCAGACAAGAGAACCAGTACTTC. It translates to CASSPVGRQENQYF.

This clone was found a few times. V usage is TRBV5-1 and J usage is TRBJ2-5; 11 nucleotides match TRBD2. The CDR3 extends over 15 amino acids. CDR1 is SGHRS, CDR2 YFSETQ, per germline. V lost 1 base to trimming and J lost 4 bases; unmatched junction nucleotides: 3. CDR3 sequence: CASSLQGLAGETQYF. CDR3 in DNA: TGCGCCAGCAGCTTGCAAGGACTAGCGGGAGAGACCCAGTACTTC.

This rearrangement joins TRBV18 to TRBJ2-1, with TRBD2 identical over 12 bases. After removal of 0 bases from V and 2 bases from J, the junction contained 2 bases not matched to a gene. This CDR3 is 17 amino acids long. In germline, CDR1 is KGHSH, CDR2 LQKENI. The CDR3 is CASSPPGLAGPYNEQFF. The CDR3 nucleotides are TGTGCCAGCTCACCACCGGGACTAGCGGGTCCCTACAATGAGCAGTTCTTC.

The chain carries TRBV6-4 and TRBJ2-3; maybe TRBD1 (5 bases). Germline V lookup: CDR1 MRHNA, CDR2 SNTAGT. The CDR3 covers 13 residues. Deletions cut 4 bases from V and 4 bases from J, with 9 bases between. The CDR3, as DNA: TGTGCCAGCAGTGTGGACAAAGCAGATACGCAGTATTTT. Translating it yields CASSVDKADTQYF.

This clone was seen only a few times. The chain combines TRBV7-3 with TRBJ1-1; TRBD1 matches 7 bases. This CDR3 region has 13 residues. Germline-derived CDR1 and CDR2 are SGHTA and FQGTGA. Trimming cost V 5 bases and J 4 bases; bases outside gene matches: 4. For the CDR3, the DNA is TGTGCCAGCAGCCTAAGACAGGGCACTGAAGCTTTCTTT. Protein: CASSLRQGTEAFF.

Only a few counts were recorded for this clone. This chain connects TRBV2 to TRBJ2-3, with 9 bases lining up with TRBD2. The junction had 4 bases not matched to a gene; V was cut back by 10 bases and J by 2 bases. The CDR3 is 13 amino acids. In germline, CDR1 is SNHLY, CDR2 FYNNEI. CDR3 nucleotides: TGTGCCATGACTAGCGGCTACACAGATACGCAGTATTTT. Encoded protein: CAMTSGYTDTQYF. Using reference TRBV2 and TRBJ2-3 for the parts outside the CDR3, the full variable domain is EPEVTQTPSHQVTQMGQEVILRCVPISNHLYFYWYRQILGQKVEFLVSFYNNEISEKSEIFDDQFSVERPDGSNFTLKIRSTKLEDSAMYFCAMTSGYTDTQYFGPGTRLTVL.

The gene calls are TRBV19 and TRBJ2-3; the D gene is possibly TRBD2 (6 bases). The CDR3 is made up of 15 amino acids. V was trimmed by 1 base and J by 0 bases, leaving 8 bases between them. The germline gives CDR1 LNHDA, CDR2 SQIVND (reference sequence). The CDR3 spells CASSIGSGSTDTQYF. DNA of the CDR3: TGTGCCAGTAGTATAGGTAGCGGTAGCACAGATACGCAGTATTTT.

V and J are TRBV27 and TRBJ1-5; D possibly corresponds to TRBD1 (6 bases). The CDR3 is 14 amino acids. The germline V and J ends were trimmed by 7 bases and 6 bases, with 16 bases remaining between them. Per the germline V gene, CDR1 is MNHEY and CDR2 is SMNVEV (reference sequence). The CDR3 nucleotides are TGTGCCAGCAAAGCGGGGGGCCTCAGTCAGCCCCAGCATTTT. Its translation: CASKAGGLSQPQHF.

This clone came up a few times. V is TRBV6-4 and J is TRBJ2-5, with 7 bases that match TRBD1. Germline V lookup: CDR1 MRHNA, CDR2 SNTAGT. V lost 4 bases, J lost 5 bases, and 4 bases stayed unmatched. There are 13 residues in the CDR3. In DNA form, the CDR3 reads TGTGCCAGCAGTGGGGACAGTGGGGAGACCCAGTACTTC. This encodes CASSGDSGETQYF.

The chain carries TRBV30 and TRBJ1-1; D not resolved. Germline V gene lookup returns CDR1 GTSNPN and CDR2 SVGIG (reference sequence). CDR3 length: 13 residues. V shed 4 bases and J shed 0 bases, with 9 bases lying between them. In DNA, the CDR3 is TGTGCCTGGATGGAGGCCGTGAACACTGAAGCTTTCTTT. Protein: CAWMEAVNTEAFF.

The table lists this clone with a few counts. The chain joins TRBV5-4 to TRBJ1-4, with a weak D call TRBD1 (6 bases). The germline V gene has CDR1 SGHNT and CDR2 YYREEE (reference sequence). The CDR3 length is 14 residues. V was cut by 1 base and J by 8 bases, with 12 bases left in between. CDR3 in amino acids: CASSLQGSGEKLFF. For the CDR3, the DNA is TGTGCCAGCAGCTTGCAGGGGTCGGGGGAAAAACTGTTTTTT.